This T cell receptor beta chain emerged from a study of blood T cell repertoires in COVID-19. Overall study context: Acute and convalescent COVID-19 samples came from the United States, Italy and Spain. PBMCs, B-cell-depleted T cells, or T cells provided the cDNA or gDNA that made up the material.

Trimming removed 0 bases from V and 1 base from J, with 13 bases in between. The V gene's germline CDR1 is MNHEY and CDR2 SVGAGI. This CDR3 comprises 16 residues. In the authors' workflow: For nucleated cells, counts were estimated from reference gene primer amplification. Sequencing used immunoSEQ multiplex PCR; TCRdb keeps in-frame clones, though not all of them. From that table come the V and J calls and clone size; the DNA was used to work out D and trimming. The sample includes about 380,000 clones, approximately 80% of them seen just once. The sequenced sample was peripheral blood. The chain employs TRBV6-5 and TRBJ2-7, with D possibly being TRBD2 (7 bases). This clonotype was obtained from a human donor with acute or convalescent COVID-19. The donor label of this sample is uncertain. In DNA, the CDR3 is TGTGCCAGCAGTTACTCCCCGGCGGGGGCATCCTACGAGCAGTACTTC. Its protein product is CASSYSPAGASYEQYF.